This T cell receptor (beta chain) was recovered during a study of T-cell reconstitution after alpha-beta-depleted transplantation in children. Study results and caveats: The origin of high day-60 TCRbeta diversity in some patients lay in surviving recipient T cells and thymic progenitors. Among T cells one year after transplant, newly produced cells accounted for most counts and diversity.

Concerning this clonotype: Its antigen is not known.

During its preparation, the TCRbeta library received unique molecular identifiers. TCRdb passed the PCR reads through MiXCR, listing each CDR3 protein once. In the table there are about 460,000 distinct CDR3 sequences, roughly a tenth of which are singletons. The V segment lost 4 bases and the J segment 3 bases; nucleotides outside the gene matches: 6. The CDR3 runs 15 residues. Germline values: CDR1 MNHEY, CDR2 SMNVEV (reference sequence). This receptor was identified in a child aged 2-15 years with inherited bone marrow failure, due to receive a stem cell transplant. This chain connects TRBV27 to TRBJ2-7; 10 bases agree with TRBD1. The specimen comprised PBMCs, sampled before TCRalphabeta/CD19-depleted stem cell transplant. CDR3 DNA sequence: TGTGCCAGCAGTTCGGCCCGGGACAGGGGCTACGAGCAGTACTTC. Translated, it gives CASSSARDRGYEQYF.